A selection of T cell receptor beta chains follows, all from one sample in a study of cytomegalovirus exposure and HLA in healthy donors. The method was immunoSEQ multiplex PCR; TCRdb's version includes in-frame clones alone and lacks a portion of them. Of roughly 150,000 clones in the sample, roughly 80% were seen once. The sample was PBMCs. The receptor set was obtained from a man aged 50-59 years in good health and CMV-seropositive. CDR3s include the opening cysteine and the closing phenylalanine or tryptophan. The D gene is left open where the match is weak. Size tells how often a clone was seen (once, few, many) or the class of an expanded clone, and some rows leave it out.

V gene	J gene	D gene	clone size	CDR3 protein	CDR3 DNA
TRBV5-4	TRBJ2-2	.	.	CASRIGQVTGELFF	TGTGCCAGCAGGATTGGACAAGTCACCGGGGAGCTGTTTTTT
TRBV15	TRBJ2-1	TRBD2	.	CATSRDMGEGYNEQFF	TGTGCCACCAGCAGAGATATGGGGGAGGGCTACAATGAGCAGTTCTTC
TRBV21-1	TRBJ1-1	.	.	CASSKVRFWDKDPPDTEAFF	TGTGCCAGCAGCAAAGTAAGGTTTTGGGACAAGGATCCGCCAGACACTGAAGCTTTCTTT
TRBV15	TRBJ2-7	.	.	CATSRRQVDEQYF	TGTGCCACCAGCAGACGACAGGTCGACGAGCAGTACTTC
TRBV5-1	TRBJ2-7	TRBD2	once	CASSLVGRAYEQYF	TGCGCCAGCAGCTTGGTGGGGAGGGCCTACGAGCAGTACTTC
TRBV5-1	TRBJ2-3	TRBD2	.	CASSPAGGPDTQYF	TGCGCCAGCAGCCCGGCGGGGGGCCCAGATACGCAGTATTTT
TRBV5-1	TRBJ2-7	.	.	CASSLVSSSYEQYF	TGCGCCAGCAGCTTGGTTTCTAGCTCCTACGAGCAGTACTTC
TRBV7-2	TRBJ2-1	TRBD2	.	CASRLGGRANEQFF	TGTGCCAGCAGGTTGGGCGGGAGAGCTAATGAGCAGTTCTTC
TRBV27	TRBJ1-5	.	few	CASSLEGRQPQHF	TGTGCCAGCAGTTTGGAGGGTCGGCAGCCCCAGCATTTT
TRBV7-9	TRBJ1-1	.	.	CASGTRDEAFF	TGTGCCAGCGGGACACGAGATGAAGCTTTCTTT
TRBV6-1	TRBJ1-4	.	.	CASSWEGTNEKLFF	TGTGCCAGCAGTTGGGAGGGCACTAATGAAAAACTGTTTTTT
TRBV6-1	TRBJ2-4	.	.	CASGSAPTTNIQYF	TGTGCCAGCGGATCCGCTCCAACTACGAACATTCAGTACTTC
TRBV9	TRBJ2-2	.	.	CASSVGGGDTGELFF	TGTGCCAGCAGCGTCGGGGGAGGCGACACCGGGGAGCTGTTTTTT
TRBV5-5	TRBJ1-1	.	.	CASSLGQLGAEAFF	TGTGCCAGCAGCTTGGGACAGCTGGGCGCTGAAGCTTTCTTT
TRBV30	TRBJ2-1	.	.	CAWGGARGSYNEQFF	TGTGCCTGGGGAGGGGCGCGGGGCTCCTACAATGAGCAGTTCTTC
TRBV7-9	TRBJ2-7	.	.	CASSFSEATGQYF	TGTGCCAGCAGCTTTTCTGAGGCCACGGGGCAGTACTTC
TRBV28	TRBJ2-3	.	.	CASTPDSATDTQYF	TGTGCCAGCACCCCGGACTCAGCCACAGATACGCAGTATTTT
TRBV18	TRBJ2-1	.	.	CASSGEARYEQFF	TGTGCCAGCTCAGGGGAGGCTCGATATGAGCAGTTCTTC
TRBV7-9	TRBJ1-5	.	.	CASSFGGDGQPQHF	TGTGCCAGCAGCTTCGGAGGGGACGGTCAGCCCCAGCATTTT
TRBV18	TRBJ2-7	.	.	CASSRQGWSDEQYF	TGTGCCAGCTCCCGACAAGGTTGGTCCGACGAGCAGTACTTC
TRBV5-1	TRBJ2-7	TRBD1	.	CASSYRDRDYEQYF	TGCGCCAGCAGCTACAGGGACAGAGACTACGAGCAGTACTTC
TRBV4-3	TRBJ1-1	.	few	CASSPLTGSTEAFF	TGCGCCAGCAGCCCTCTTACAGGGAGCACTGAAGCTTTCTTT
TRBV5-1	TRBJ2-7	TRBD1	.	CASSMGQGAYEQYF	TGCGCCAGCAGCATGGGACAGGGGGCCTACGAGCAGTACTTC
TRBV5-4	TRBJ1-4	TRBD1	few	CASNLRTGGGGEKLFF	TGTGCCAGCAACTTACGGACAGGGGGCGGAGGAGAAAAACTGTTTTTT
TRBV4-1	TRBJ2-1	TRBD2	.	CASSQDQRGGTYNEQFF	TGCGCCAGCAGCCAAGATCAGCGGGGGGGTACCTACAATGAGCAGTTCTTC